This TCR beta chain was sequenced for a study of blood T cell repertoires in COVID-19. Study-wide background: Some COVID-19 samples were acute and others convalescent; all came from the United States, Italy and Spain.

The V gene's germline CDR1 is MDHEN and CDR2 SYDVKM. Trimming at V came to 2 bases and at J to 3 bases, leaving 4 bases not matched to a gene. This CDR3 contains 16 residues. TCRdb's copy holds only in-frame clones and misses some; the assay was immunoSEQ multiplex PCR. Of 250,000 to 300,000 clones listed, 80% to 90% are singletons. All enrollees were about 18 to 95 years old and from around 25 US areas. Categorization into cohorts depended on clinical history that participants reported. What the recovered Cohort 3 donors had was two negative PCRs, clearance, or symptom resolution. The chain has TRBV28 and TRBJ2-7, with 13 positions matching TRBD2. This clonotype originated in a woman between 45 and 65 years old who had recovered from COVID-19. Sequencing was performed on PBMCs or T cells enriched from blood (not recorded which). Written as DNA, the CDR3 is TGTGCCAGCAGTTTACGACTAGCGGGGGGCAGCTACGAGCAGTACTTC. It is translated as CASSLRLAGGSYEQYF.